This T cell receptor beta chain was recorded in a study of beta chain features in type 1 diabetes. Whole-study results and caveats: All four CD4+ subsets from Type 1 diabetes patients carried moderately but significantly shorter TCRB CDR3s.

The CDR3 loop spans 16 amino acids. Trimming removed 4 bases at V and 2 bases at J, with 17 bases between. Germline V lookup: CDR1 SGHDN, CDR2 FVKESK. cDNA synthesis used the whole RNA isolate, giving expressed TCRB sequences. Sequencing used immunoSEQ multiplex PCR; TCRdb keeps in-frame clones, though not all of them. Of 630,000 or so clones listed, 11% to 15% are singletons. About this clone: The antigen is unknown.

The sequenced sample was naive CD4+ T cells from blood. This clonotype was sampled from a man younger than 35 with type 1 diabetes. This chain uses TRBV14 with TRBJ2-5; D uncertain. Here the CDR3 DNA reads TGTGCCAGCAGCCCCGCGTGGCCGGAGATACAAGAGACCCAGTACTTC. This translates into CASSPAWPEIQETQYF.